What follows are 21 T cell receptor beta chains derived from one specimen sequenced in a study of blood T cell repertoires in COVID-19. Repertoires were generated with immunoSEQ multiplex PCR, while TCRdb's copy carries only in-frame clones and drops some. The sample consists of roughly 38,000 clones, less than 80% of them appearing once. Sequenced material: peripheral blood. Receptors were obtained from a man aged 65 to 79 with COVID-19, enrolled during active disease.

In its sample, this clone was seen a few times. The chain is built from TRBV30 and TRBJ1-2; TRBD1 is a possible D gene (5 bases). The CDR3 contains 13 residues. CDR1 and CDR2 from the germline V gene are GTSNPN and SVGIG (reference sequence). V was clipped by 3 bases and J by 2 bases, with 10 bases between them. The CDR3 sequence is CAWSHSGNYGYTF. DNA for the CDR3: TGTGCCTGGAGCCATTCAGGGAACTATGGCTACACCTTC.

This clone was observed once. This rearrangement joins TRBV5-1 to TRBJ2-7; D remains ambiguous. Trimming left V 4 bases short and J 0 bases short, with 17 bases between. Germline V gives CDR1 SGHRS, CDR2 YFSETQ. This CDR3 has 16 amino acids. CDR3 nucleotides: TGCGCCAGCAGCCCCACTTCGCAGGCAATCTCCTACGAGCAGTACTTC. This translates into CASSPTSQAISYEQYF.

This clone was counted a single time. The junction departs from the called germline gene at one end, perhaps through a read error. The chain employs TRBV5-1 and TRBJ2-1, with 13 bases identical to TRBD2. The CDR3 spans 16 residues. Germline CDR1 is SGHRS and CDR2 is YFSETQ. In DNA form, the CDR3 reads TGTGCCAGCAGCACCGGACTAGCGGGAGCCCAACGGGAGCAGTTCTTC. Residues: CASSTGLAGAQREQFF. The full variable domain, rest sourced from reference TRBV5-1 and TRBJ2-1, is KAGVTQTPRYLIKTRGQQVTLSCSPISGHRSVSWYQQTPGQGLQFLFEYFSETQRNKGNFPGRFSGRQFSNSRSEMNVSTLELGDSALYLCASSTGLAGAQREQFFGPGTRLTVL.

The V and J genes are TRBV5-1 and TRBJ2-2, with TRBD1 matching 7 bases. This CDR3 contains 15 residues. Germline V gene lookup returns CDR1 SGHRS and CDR2 YFSETQ. J was trimmed by 5 bases and V by 4 bases; bases with no gene match: 8. The CDR3 bases are TGCGCCAGCAGCACAACAAACAGGGGAACCGGGGAGCTGTTTTTT. Translation: CASSTTNRGTGELFF.

The chain links TRBV30 to TRBJ1-1; D remains unclear. Trimming pared 0 bases from V and 0 bases from J, leaving 5 bases between. This CDR3 region has 13 residues. The germline gives CDR1 GTSNPN, CDR2 SVGIG (reference sequence). The CDR3 DNA sequence: TGTGCCTGGAGTGTAGGAGTGAACACTGAAGCTTTCTTT. It codes for CAWSVGVNTEAFF.

This clone was seen a handful of times. The chain carries TRBV27 and TRBJ2-1; 11 positions match TRBD2. Germline V gene data show CDR1 as MNHEY and CDR2 as SMNVEV (reference sequence). The CDR3 length is 15 residues. Trimming removed 6 bases from V and 6 bases from J; junction bases left unmatched: 7. The CDR3 coding sequence is TGTGCCAGCAGCACCGGGACTAGCGGCTTCAATGAGCAGTTCTTC. Translating gives CASSTGTSGFNEQFF.

V usage is TRBV11-2 and J usage is TRBJ2-3, with TRBD2 matching 8 bases. J gave up 6 bases and V 5 bases, and 10 bases lay outside the gene matches. The germline gives CDR1 SGHAT, CDR2 FQNNGV. This CDR3 has 15 amino acids. CDR3: CASSPHGGGHDTQYF. Written as DNA, the CDR3 is TGTGCCAGCAGCCCCCACGGGGGGGGGCATGATACGCAGTATTTT. The full variable domain, completed using reference TRBV11-2 and TRBJ2-3, is EAGVAQSPRYKIIEKRQSVAFWCNPISGHATLYWYQQILGQGPKLLIQFQNNGVVDDSQLPKDRFSAERLKGVDSTLKIQPAKLEDSAVYLCASSPHGGGHDTQYFGPGTRLTVL.

V is TRBV7-3 and J is TRBJ2-7, with D perhaps TRBD2 (6 bases). Germline V lookup: CDR1 SGHTA, CDR2 FQGTGA. V shed 5 bases and J shed 3 bases, with 17 bases lying between them. The length of the CDR3 is 15 residues. CDR3 sequence (DNA): TGTGCCAGCAGCCCATCCCATGCGGGGATCTACGAGCAGTACTTC. It yields the protein CASSPSHAGIYEQYF.

This chain joins TRBV6-2 or TRBV6-3 and TRBJ1-5, with 10 nucleotides matching TRBD1. The CDR3 is 15 residues long. With V trimmed by 5 bases and J by 7 bases, 8 bases remained unmatched. Germline V gives CDR1 MNHEY, CDR2 SVGEGT. The CDR3 region is CASSEDRGLWQPQHF. In DNA form, the CDR3 reads TGTGCCAGCAGTGAGGACAGGGGGTTGTGGCAGCCCCAGCATTTT.

The chain has TRBV6-6 and TRBJ2-7; 9 bases are a match to TRBD1. The CDR3 length is 13 residues. Germline CDR1 MNHNY, CDR2 SVGAGI (reference sequence). V shed 7 bases, J shed 7 bases, and the junction held 8 bases outside the gene matches. This CDR3 is CASTDRGLGEQYF. The CDR3 coding sequence is TGTGCCAGCACGGACAGGGGTCTGGGGGAGCAGTACTTC.

Here the CDR3 DNA reads TGCGCTACCAAAAAAGTAGGGGGACAGGGCTCCCGGACGAACACCGGGGAGCTGTTTTTT. Translation: CATKKVGGQGSRTNTGELFF. The chain uses TRBV5-1 and TRBJ2-2, with TRBD1 identical over 9 bases. Germline V gene lookup returns CDR1 SGHRS and CDR2 YFSETQ. This CDR3 has 20 amino acids.

The V gene is TRBV9, the J gene TRBJ1-5, with D uncertain. Between the trimmed V and J ends, which lost 4 bases and 0 bases, there was a span of 11 bases. Germline-derived CDR1 and CDR2 are SGDLS and YYNGEE. This CDR3 spans 15 amino acids. The CDR3 DNA is TGTGCCAGCAGCCAGTCAGGCCTTAGCAATCAGCCCCAGCATTTT. Protein sequence: CASSQSGLSNQPQHF. The full variable domain, its missing parts supplied by reference TRBV9 and TRBJ1-5, is DSGVTQTPKHLITATGQRVTLRCSPRSGDLSVYWYQQSLDQGLQFLIQYYNGEERAKGNILERFSAQQFPDLHSELNLSSLELGDSALYFCASSQSGLSNQPQHFGDGTRLSIL.

This clone was observed a handful of times. V gene TRBV18 combines with J gene TRBJ2-1, with 12 bases matching TRBD2. From germline, CDR1 is KGHSH and CDR2 LQKENI. Losses at the gene ends were 3 bases for V and 7 bases for J; bases not matched to a gene: 7. The CDR3 length is 16 residues. The CDR3 spells CASSPPGTSGYNEQFF. The CDR3, as DNA: TGTGCCAGCTCACCTCCCGGGACTAGCGGGTATAATGAGCAGTTCTTC.

About this clone itself: The final CDR3 position lacks the conserved phenylalanine or tryptophan, pointing to a likely read error. The DNA is omitted, as the CDR3 cannot be located on it reliably, and the CDR3 follows TCRdb's listing. This rearrangement joins TRBV21-1 to TRBJ1-2. TRBV21-1 is termed a pseudogene. With termini counted, the CDR3 has 8 amino acids. The CDR3 reads CASSTSHN.

There are a few counts of this clone. The chain couples TRBV2 to TRBJ2-7; 7 positions match TRBD1. V shed 8 bases, J shed 3 bases, and the junction held 10 bases outside the gene matches. The CDR3 runs to 14 residues. Germline assignment: CDR1 SNHLY and CDR2 FYNNEI. CDR3 DNA sequence: TGTGCCAGCGACAGGGCCCCGCTACTCTACGAGCAGTACTTC. It specifies CASDRAPLLYEQYF. Based on the CDR3 plus reference TRBV2 and TRBJ2-7, the full variable domain is EPEVTQTPSHQVTQMGQEVILRCVPISNHLYFYWYRQILGQKVEFLVSFYNNEISEKSEIFDDQFSVERPDGSNFTLKIRSTKLEDSAMYFCASDRAPLLYEQYFGPGTRLTVT.

V usage is TRBV5-8 and J usage is TRBJ2-2; D is perhaps TRBD2 (5 bases). Trimming took 3 bases from V and 7 from J, leaving 19 bases between them. This CDR3 is 16 amino acids long. Germline assignment: CDR1 SGHTS and CDR2 YDEGEE. The CDR3 loop is CASSSRGWSTGGELFF. CDR3 coding DNA: TGTGCCAGCAGCTCGAGAGGGTGGTCCACTGGCGGGGAGCTGTTTTTT.

V usage is TRBV21-1 and J usage is TRBJ2-7; the table's TRBD2 call for D was not verified on the DNA. TRBV21-1 is shown as a pseudogene. The CDR3 runs 19 residues. The CDR3 region is CASSKGVDRRIETSYEQYF. CDR3 nucleotides: TGTGCCAGCAGCAAAGGTGTGGATAGGCGGATAGAAACCTCCTACGAGCAGTACTTC.

V is TRBV18 and J is TRBJ2-7; D is undetermined. This CDR3 comprises 15 residues. With 3 bases removed from V and 6 bases from J, the gap between germline ends came to 18 bases. The germline CDR1 and CDR2 sequences are KGHSH and LQKENI. CDR3 sequence reads: CASSPHPGPEAEQYF. CDR3 coding DNA: TGTGCCAGCTCACCGCACCCCGGCCCCGAGGCCGAGCAGTACTTC.

V is TRBV9 and J is TRBJ2-7; 7 bases fit TRBD1. Losses at the gene ends were 2 bases for V and 1 base for J; bases not matched to a gene: 3. Germline values: CDR1 SGDLS, CDR2 YYNGEE. The CDR3 covers 14 residues. The CDR3 DNA follows: TGTGCCAGCAGCGTCCGGGACAGTTCCTACGAGCAGTACTTC. Translating it yields CASSVRDSSYEQYF.

This clone was seen a single time. The CDR3 bases are TGTGCCTGGAGTGACGGAGGGGCCTGGCAGTTCTTC. Its protein product is CAWSDGGAWQFF. V and J are TRBV30 and TRBJ2-1; D perhaps matches TRBD2 (6 bases). V was cut by 1 base and J by 12 bases, with 13 bases left in between. This CDR3 spans 12 amino acids. Germline loops: CDR1 GTSNPN, CDR2 SVGIG (reference sequence).

This chain connects TRBV6-6 to TRBJ2-7; tentatively, D is TRBD2 (5 bases). The CDR3 runs to 13 residues. Looked up from germline, CDR1 is MNHNY and CDR2 is SVGAGI (reference sequence). V dropped 8 bases and J dropped 0 bases, with 11 bases sitting between them. Here the CDR3 reads CASRTSISYEQYF. In nucleotides, the CDR3 is TGTGCCAGCCGGACTTCAATCTCCTACGAGCAGTACTTC.